This TCR beta chain was sequenced for a study of shared clonotypes between healthy human individuals. Notes on the study in general: What naive subsets generally showed was a larger estimated richness than memory subsets showed.

The assay used deep level. The method was immunoSEQ multiplex PCR; TCRdb's version includes in-frame clones alone and lacks a portion of them. The repertoire holds about 2 million clones, approximately 95% seen once, with 0.13% in the top ten. Everyone who donated was a Caucasian adult who lived in Nashville, Tennessee. A word on this clone: The antigen remains undetermined. Other DNA sequences from this sample encode an identical CDR3 as well.

This CDR3 spans 12 amino acids. The germline CDR1 and CDR2 sequences are MNHEY and SVGAGI. Trimming at V came to 7 bases and at J to 3 bases, leaving 2 bases not matched to a gene. Input material: naive CD4+ T cells sorted from blood. Noted subset: CD45RA+ positively selected. The source of this sequence is a man between 18 and 35 years old in good health. This chain connects TRBV6-5 to TRBJ1-1, with 7 bases that match TRBD1. The CDR3 protein is CASTRGDTEAFF. Written as DNA, the CDR3 is TGTGCCAGCACCAGGGGGGACACTGAAGCTTTCTTT.